This T cell receptor beta chain was documented in a study of regulatory T cells in long-lasting Graves disease. According to the study, TCR beta libraries were built with iRepertoire HTBI primers and CDR3-region Arm-PCR. TCRdb redid the calling of the multiplex PCR reads with MiXCR, one entry per CDR3 protein. The sample shows a few hundred thousand distinct CDR3 sequences, approximately 12% of them seen only once. In this sample, this clonotype turned up many times. The time point: newly diagnosed GD, antithyroid drugs for less than 3 months. RNA extracted from PBMCs served as the sequencing template. Germline CDR1 LGHNA, CDR2 YSLEER. The CDR3 extends over 14 amino acids. Trimming stripped 0 bases from V and 8 bases from J, with 11 bases between. In addition, the sample was reused for a study of T cells in Graves' hyperthyroidism and ophthalmopathy.

This receptor was identified in a woman aged 18 to 35 with Graves disease. Sequenced material: peripheral blood mononuclear cells (PBMCs), taken at new diagnosis, from a patient treated with antithyroid drugs. The chain combines TRBV4-3 with TRBJ2-1; D not certain. CDR3 amino acids: CASSQEITADEQFF. In nucleotides, the CDR3 is TGCGCCAGCAGCCAAGAAATCACGGCGGATGAGCAGTTCTTC.